This entry features one TCR beta chain sequence. Authors' methods: Amplification from reference gene primers served as the basis for estimated nucleated cell counts. The method was immunoSEQ multiplex PCR; TCRdb's version includes in-frame clones alone and lacks a portion of them. Clonal size and the V and J genes are those of that table, whereas D and trimming came from the DNA. The sample records approximately 260,000 clones, over 80% being singletons. This record belongs to a study of blood T cell repertoires in COVID-19. Study information: The United States, Italy and Spain provided the acute and convalescent COVID-19 samples. PBMCs, B-cell-depleted T cells, or T cells provided the cDNA or gDNA that made up the material.

With 3 bases clipped from V and 1 base from J, the junction kept 13 bases outside the gene matches. CDR1 SGHNT and CDR2 YYREEE come from the germline V gene (reference sequence). This CDR3 region has 18 residues. The gene calls are TRBV5-4 and TRBJ1-1; 9 bases align to TRBD1. This clonotype was obtained from a man aged 55 to 69 who had recovered from COVID-19. The material sequenced was peripheral blood. CDR3 sequence: CASSSYLGTGRTNTEAFF. As DNA, the CDR3 is TGTGCCAGCAGCTCCTACCTCGGGACAGGGCGGACGAACACTGAAGCTTTCTTT. The complete variable domain, with remaining parts taken from reference TRBV5-4 and TRBJ1-1, reads ETGVTQSPTHLIKTRGQQVTLRCSSQSGHNTVSWYQQALGQGPQFIFQYYREEENGRGNFPPRFSGLQFPNYSSELNVNALELDDSALYLCASSSYLGTGRTNTEAFFGQGTRLTVV.